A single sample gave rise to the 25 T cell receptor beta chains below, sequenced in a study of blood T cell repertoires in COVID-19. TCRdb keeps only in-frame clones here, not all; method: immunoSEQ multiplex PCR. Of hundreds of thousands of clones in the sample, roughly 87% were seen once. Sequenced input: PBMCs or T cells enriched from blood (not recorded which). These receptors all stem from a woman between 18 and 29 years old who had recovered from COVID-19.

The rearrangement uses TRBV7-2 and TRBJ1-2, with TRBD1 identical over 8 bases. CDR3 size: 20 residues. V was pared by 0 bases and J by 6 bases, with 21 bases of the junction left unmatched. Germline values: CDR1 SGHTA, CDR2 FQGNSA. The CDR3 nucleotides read TGTGCCAGCAGCTTAGCGCCGTCATCACTCGGGGACAGGTCGGTGAATGGCTACACCTTC. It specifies CASSLAPSSLGDRSVNGYTF. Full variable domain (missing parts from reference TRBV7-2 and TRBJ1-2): GAGVSQSPSNKVTEKGKDVELRCDPISGHTALYWYRQSLGQGLEFLIYFQGNSAPDKSGLPSDRFSAERTGGSVSTLTIQRTQQEDSAVYLCASSLAPSSLGDRSVNGYTFGSGTRLTVV.

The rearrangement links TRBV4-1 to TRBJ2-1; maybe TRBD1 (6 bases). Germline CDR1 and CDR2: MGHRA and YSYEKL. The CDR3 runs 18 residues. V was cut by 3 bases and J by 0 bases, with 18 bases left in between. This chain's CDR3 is CASSQQQQDSYSYNEQFF. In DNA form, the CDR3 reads TGCGCCAGCAGCCAGCAACAGCAGGACAGCTACTCCTACAATGAGCAGTTCTTC.

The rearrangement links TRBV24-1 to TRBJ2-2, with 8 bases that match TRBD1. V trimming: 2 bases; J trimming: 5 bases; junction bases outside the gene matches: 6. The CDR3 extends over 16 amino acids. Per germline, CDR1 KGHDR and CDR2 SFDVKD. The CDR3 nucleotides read TGTGCCACCAGTGATTCTGGGACAGGTCAAACCGGGGAGCTGTTTTTT. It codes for CATSDSGTGQTGELFF.

As DNA, the CDR3 is TGCGCCAGCAGTCAACCGGGCACAGGGGCCCGCTCTGGGGCCAACGTCCTGACTTTC. Encoded protein: CASSQPGTGARSGANVLTF. The chain links TRBV23-1 to TRBJ2-6; 7 bases are a match to TRBD1. TRBV23-1 is an ORF, with its function uncertain. This CDR3 has 19 amino acids. The ends lost 2 bases at V and 0 bases at J; junction bases unmatched: 10.

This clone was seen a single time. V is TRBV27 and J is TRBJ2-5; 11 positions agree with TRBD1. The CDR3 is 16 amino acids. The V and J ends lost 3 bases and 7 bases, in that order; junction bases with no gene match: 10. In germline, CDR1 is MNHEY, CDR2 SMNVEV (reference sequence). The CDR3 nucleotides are TGTGCCAGCAGTTTTTTGGGACAGGGGGGAACTTGGACCCAGTACTTC. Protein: CASSFLGQGGTWTQYF.

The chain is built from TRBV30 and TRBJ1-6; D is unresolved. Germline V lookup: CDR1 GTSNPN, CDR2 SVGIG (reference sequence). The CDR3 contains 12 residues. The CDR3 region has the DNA TGTGGTGTTGGCGGTACTAATTCACCCCTCCACTTT. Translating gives CGVGGTNSPLHF.

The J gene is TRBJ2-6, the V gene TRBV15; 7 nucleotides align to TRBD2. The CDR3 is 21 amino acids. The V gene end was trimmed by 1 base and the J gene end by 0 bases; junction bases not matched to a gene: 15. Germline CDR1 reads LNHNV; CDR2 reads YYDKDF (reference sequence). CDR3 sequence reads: CATSRGLEGRDHFSGANVLTF. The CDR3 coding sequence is TGTGCCACCAGCAGAGGCCTCGAGGGGAGGGACCACTTCTCTGGGGCCAACGTCCTGACTTTC.

Here the CDR3 DNA reads TGTGCCAGCTCGCAGGTGACAGGGGCGGCAGATACGCAGTATTTT. This codes for CASSQVTGAADTQYF. This sequence joins TRBV18 and TRBJ2-3; 8 bases match TRBD1. The CDR3 is made up of 15 amino acids. Germline V CDR1 and CDR2: KGHSH, LQKENI. V dropped 6 bases and J dropped 4; count of bases not matched to a gene: 9. The complete variable domain, with remaining parts taken from reference TRBV18 and TRBJ2-3, reads NAGVMQNPRHLVRRRGQEARLRCSPMKGHSHVYWYRQLPEEGLKFMVYLQKENIIDESGMPKERFSAEFPKEGPSILRIQQVVRGDSAAYFCASSQVTGAADTQYFGPGTRLTVL.

The DNA for the CDR3 is TGCGCCAGCAGTGACTCTGGGGGCCCCTCCGGCGATGAGCAGTTCTTC. Amino acids: CASSDSGGPSGDEQFF. The V call is TRBV10-2, the J call TRBJ2-1; weak D call: TRBD1 (6 bases). The CDR3 runs to 16 residues. CDR1 is WSHSY and CDR2 is SAAADI in the germline V gene. The V and J ends lost 3 bases and 8 bases respectively, with 20 bases between them.

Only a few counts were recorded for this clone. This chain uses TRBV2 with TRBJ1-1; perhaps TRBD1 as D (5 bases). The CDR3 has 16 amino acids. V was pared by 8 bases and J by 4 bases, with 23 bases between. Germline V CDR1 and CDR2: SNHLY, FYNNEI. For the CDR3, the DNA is TGTGCCAGCGGGTCCGGGCCCCCGGGGGTTGGCACTGAAGCTTTCTTT. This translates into CASGSGPPGVGTEAFF.

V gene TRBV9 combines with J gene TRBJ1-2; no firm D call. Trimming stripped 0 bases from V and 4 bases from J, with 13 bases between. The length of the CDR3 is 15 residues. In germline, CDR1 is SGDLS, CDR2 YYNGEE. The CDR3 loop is CASSVGFEGAYGYTF. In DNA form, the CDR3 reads TGTGCCAGCAGCGTAGGTTTCGAGGGCGCCTATGGCTACACCTTC.

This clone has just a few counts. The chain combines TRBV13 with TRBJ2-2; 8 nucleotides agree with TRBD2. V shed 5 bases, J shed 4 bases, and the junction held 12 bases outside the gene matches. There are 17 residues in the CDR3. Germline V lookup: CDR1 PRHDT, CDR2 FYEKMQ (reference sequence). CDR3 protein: CASSPGGIGGRTGELFF. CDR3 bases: TGTGCCAGCAGCCCGGGGGGGATCGGGGGCCGCACCGGGGAGCTGTTTTTT.

CDR3 in DNA: TGTGCCAGCAGCCGGGACAGAACGTATGGCTACACCTTC. This sequence encodes CASSRDRTYGYTF. The gene calls are TRBV28 and TRBJ1-2; 7 nucleotides align to TRBD1. The CDR3 runs 13 residues. Germline V gene sequence: CDR1 MDHEN, CDR2 SYDVKM. V lost 6 bases and J lost 5; bases outside the gene matches: 6.

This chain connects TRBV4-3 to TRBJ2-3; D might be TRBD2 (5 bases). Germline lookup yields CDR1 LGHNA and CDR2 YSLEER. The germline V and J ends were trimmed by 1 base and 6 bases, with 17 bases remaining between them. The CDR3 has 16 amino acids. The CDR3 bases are TGCGCCAGCAGCCAAGGAGGGCATGATTCTGGGGATACGCAGTATTTT. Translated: CASSQGGHDSGDTQYF.

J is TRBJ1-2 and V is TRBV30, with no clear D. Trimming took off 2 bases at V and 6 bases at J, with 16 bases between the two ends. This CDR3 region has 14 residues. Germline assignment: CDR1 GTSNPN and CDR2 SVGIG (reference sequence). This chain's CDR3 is CAWSPSQVQDGYTF. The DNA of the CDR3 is TGTGCCTGGAGTCCCTCCCAGGTACAAGATGGCTACACCTTC.

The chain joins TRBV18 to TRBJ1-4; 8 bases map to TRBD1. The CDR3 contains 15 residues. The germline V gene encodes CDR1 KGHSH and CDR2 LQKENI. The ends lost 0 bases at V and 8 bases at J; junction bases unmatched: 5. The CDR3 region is CASSPPGQGLEKLFF. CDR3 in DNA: TGTGCCAGCTCACCACCTGGACAGGGTTTAGAAAAACTGTTTTTT.

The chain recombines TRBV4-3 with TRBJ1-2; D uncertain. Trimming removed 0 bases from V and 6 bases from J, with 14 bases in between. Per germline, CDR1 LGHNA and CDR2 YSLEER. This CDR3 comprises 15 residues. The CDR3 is CASSQDSPGRDGYTF. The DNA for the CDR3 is TGCGCCAGCAGCCAAGATAGCCCGGGGAGGGATGGCTACACCTTC.

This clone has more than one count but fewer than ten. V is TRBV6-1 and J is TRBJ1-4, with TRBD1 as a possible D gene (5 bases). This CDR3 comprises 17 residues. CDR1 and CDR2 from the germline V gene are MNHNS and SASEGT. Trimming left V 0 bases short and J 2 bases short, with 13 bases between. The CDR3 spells CASSEAGPAGTNEKLFF. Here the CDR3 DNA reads TGTGCCAGCAGTGAAGCTGGACCGGCAGGGACTAATGAAAAACTGTTTTTT.

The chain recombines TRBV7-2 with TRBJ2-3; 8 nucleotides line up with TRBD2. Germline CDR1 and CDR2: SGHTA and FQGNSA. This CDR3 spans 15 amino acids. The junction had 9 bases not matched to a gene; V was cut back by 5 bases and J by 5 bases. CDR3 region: CASSQGLGSGDTQYF. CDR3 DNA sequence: TGTGCCAGCAGCCAGGGACTAGGTTCTGGAGATACGCAGTATTTT. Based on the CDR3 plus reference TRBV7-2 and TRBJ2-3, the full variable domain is GAGVSQSPSNKVTEKGKDVELRCDPISGHTALYWYRQSLGQGLEFLIYFQGNSAPDKSGLPSDRFSAERTGGSVSTLTIQRTQQEDSAVYLCASSQGLGSGDTQYFGPGTRLTVL.

Here the CDR3 DNA reads TGCAGTGCTAGTCGGGGGGTTAGCAATCAGCCCCAGCATTTT. It is translated as CSASRGVSNQPQHF. V usage is TRBV20-1 and J usage is TRBJ1-5; possible D gene TRBD1, 5 bases. Germline V gene sequence: CDR1 DFQATT, CDR2 SNEGSKA (reference sequence). This CDR3 has 14 residues. The V and J ends lost 3 bases and 0 bases respectively, with 9 bases between them.

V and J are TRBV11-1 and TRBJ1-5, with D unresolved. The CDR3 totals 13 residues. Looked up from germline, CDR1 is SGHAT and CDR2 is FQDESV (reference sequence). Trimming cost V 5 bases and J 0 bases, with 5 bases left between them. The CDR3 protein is CASSVNSNQPQHF. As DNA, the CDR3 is TGTGCCAGCAGCGTAAATAGCAATCAGCCCCAGCATTTT.

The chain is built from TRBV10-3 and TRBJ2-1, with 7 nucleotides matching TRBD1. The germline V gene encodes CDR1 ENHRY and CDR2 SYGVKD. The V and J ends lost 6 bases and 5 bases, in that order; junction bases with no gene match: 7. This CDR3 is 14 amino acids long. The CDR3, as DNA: TGTGCCATCAGCGGGACAGCTGGAAACAATGAGCAGTTCTTC. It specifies CAISGTAGNNEQFF.

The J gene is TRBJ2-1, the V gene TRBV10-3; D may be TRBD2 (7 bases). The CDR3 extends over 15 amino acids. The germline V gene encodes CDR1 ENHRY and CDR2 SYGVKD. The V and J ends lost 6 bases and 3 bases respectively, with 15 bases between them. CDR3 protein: CAIRQGGTDYNEQFF. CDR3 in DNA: TGTGCCATCAGACAGGGAGGGACCGACTACAATGAGCAGTTCTTC.

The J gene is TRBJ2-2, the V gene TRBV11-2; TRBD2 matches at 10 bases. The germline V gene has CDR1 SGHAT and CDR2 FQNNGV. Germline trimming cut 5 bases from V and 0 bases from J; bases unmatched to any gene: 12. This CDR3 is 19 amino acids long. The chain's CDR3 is CASSPLAGALPPNTGELFF. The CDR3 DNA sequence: TGTGCCAGCAGCCCTCTAGCGGGAGCCCTTCCGCCGAACACCGGGGAGCTGTTTTTT.

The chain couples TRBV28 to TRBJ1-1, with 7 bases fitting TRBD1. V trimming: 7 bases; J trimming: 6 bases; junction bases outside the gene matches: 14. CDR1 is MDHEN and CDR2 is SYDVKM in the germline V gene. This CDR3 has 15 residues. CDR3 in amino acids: CASTDLGGRRAEAFF. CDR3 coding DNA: TGTGCCAGCACTGACCTAGGGGGCCGGAGGGCTGAAGCTTTCTTT.